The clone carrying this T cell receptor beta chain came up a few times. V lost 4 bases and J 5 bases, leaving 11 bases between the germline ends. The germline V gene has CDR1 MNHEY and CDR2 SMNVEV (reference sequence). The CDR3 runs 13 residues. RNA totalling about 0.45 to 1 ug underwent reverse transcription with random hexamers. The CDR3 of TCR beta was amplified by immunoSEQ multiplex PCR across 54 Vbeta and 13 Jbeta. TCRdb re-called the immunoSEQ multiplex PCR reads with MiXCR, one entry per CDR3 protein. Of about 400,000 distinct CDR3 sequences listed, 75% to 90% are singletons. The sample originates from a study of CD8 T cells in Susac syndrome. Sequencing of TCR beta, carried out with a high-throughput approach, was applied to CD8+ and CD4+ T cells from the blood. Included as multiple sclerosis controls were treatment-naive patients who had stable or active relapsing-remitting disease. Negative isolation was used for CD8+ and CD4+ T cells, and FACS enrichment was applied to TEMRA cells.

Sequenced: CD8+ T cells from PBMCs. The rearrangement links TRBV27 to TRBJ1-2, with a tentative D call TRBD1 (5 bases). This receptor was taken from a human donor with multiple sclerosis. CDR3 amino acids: CASSSGRLYGYTF. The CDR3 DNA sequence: TGTGCCAGCAGTTCGGGACGGTTGTATGGCTACACCTTC.